A selection of T cell receptor beta chains follows, all from one sample in a study of T cell responses to AZD1222 COVID-19 vaccine. This table comes from immunoSEQ multiplex PCR, and its TCRdb copy is limited to in-frame clones, with some not included. The data contain 46,000 or so clones, about 92% of them seen just once; the ten biggest clones take up over 35%. The sequenced sample was peripheral blood, obtained 28 days after the second AZD1222 dose. These TCRs come from an adult who received the AZD1222 COVID-19 vaccine. Each CDR3 is given with its conserved first and last residue. A D gene is named only where the DNA matches it firmly. Some rows mark clone size as missing; the rest say once, few, many or name a class of expanded clone.

v_gene	j_gene	d_gene	abundance	CDR3nt	CDR3aa
TRBV5-8	TRBJ1-2	TRBD1	once	TGTGCCAGCAGCCCTACCCGGACAGGAGGGAACTATGGCTACACCTTC	CASSPTRTGGNYGYTF
TRBV24-1	TRBJ1-5	NA	once	TGTGCCACCAGAGCACAGGGTCAACAGCCCCAGCATTTT	CATRAQGQQPQHF
TRBV12-3/TRBV12-4	TRBJ2-7	NA	NA	TGTGCCAGCAGTCTCTTGGGCTACGAGCAGTACTTC	CASSLLGYEQYF
TRBV3-1/TRBV3-2	TRBJ1-5	NA	NA	TGTGCCAGCGAAGGTCCCCAGCATTTT	CASEGPQHF
TRBV10-1	TRBJ1-1	NA	once	TGCGCCAGCAGTTCTTTTATGAACACTGAAGCTTTCTTT	CASSSFMNTEAFF
TRBV5-1	TRBJ2-6	TRBD1	NA	TGCGCCAGCAGCTTGGATGAGACAGGGTACGGGGCCAACGTCCTGACTTTC	CASSLDETGYGANVLTF
TRBV5-1	TRBJ1-3	NA	NA	TGCGCCAGCAGCTTGGAGGTCAGCGGAAACTCTGGAAACACCATATATTTT	CASSLEVSGNSGNTIYF
TRBV7-9	TRBJ2-5	NA	NA	TGTGCCAGCAGCCCCCCTTTGGACACCCAATCCCGGACCCAGTACTTC	CASSPPLDTQSRTQYF
TRBV6-2/TRBV6-3	TRBJ1-1	TRBD1	NA	TGTGCCAGCAGTTACAGGGGGCCGCGCACTGAAGCTTTCTTT	CASSYRGPRTEAFF
TRBV5-4	TRBJ2-4	TRBD2	few	TGTGCCAGCAGCCCTCTTAGCGGGGAAAACATTCAGTACTTC	CASSPLSGENIQYF
TRBV6-2/TRBV6-3	TRBJ1-1	NA	NA	TGTGCCAGCAGTAACCAGGGGCCTGAAGCTTTCTTT	CASSNQGPEAFF
TRBV29-1	TRBJ2-7	NA	NA	TGCAGCGCCCACCAGGGCTACGAGCAGTACTTC	CSAHQGYEQYF
TRBV7-2	TRBJ2-7	TRBD2	NA	TGTGCCAGCAGCTTAGTTCTAGCGGGGAGAGAGCAGTACTTC	CASSLVLAGREQYF
TRBV24-1	TRBJ1-2	NA	NA	TGTGCCACCAGTGATTTAGCTCCACAGGGTTGGTATGGCTACACCTTC	CATSDLAPQGWYGYTF
TRBV9	TRBJ2-1	NA	NA	TGTGCCAGCAGCGTCGGACTGCCCCCCAATGAGCAGTTCTTC	CASSVGLPPNEQFF
TRBV9	TRBJ2-7	NA	NA	TGTGCCAGCGAGTCGGCACTATACCCCTACGAGCAGTACTTC	CASESALYPYEQYF
TRBV27	TRBJ1-2	TRBD1	NA	TGTGCCAGCAGTTCGTACTCCGGGACAGGGGTTGGCTACACCTTC	CASSSYSGTGVGYTF
TRBV7-2	TRBJ2-2	TRBD2	NA	TGTGCCAGCAGCTTACTAGCGGGGGGGCGAGTCGGGGAGCTGTTTTTT	CASSLLAGGRVGELFF
TRBV7-9	TRBJ2-1	NA	NA	TGTGCCAGCACATGGCTAGCGAGTGGCGATGAGCAGTTCTTC	CASTWLASGDEQFF
TRBV9	TRBJ1-1	NA	few	TGTGCCAGCAGTGCAGGGTCCCTGGGTAACACTGAAGCTTTCTTT	CASSAGSLGNTEAFF
TRBV6-6	TRBJ1-5	NA	NA	TGTGCCAGCAGTTACAGTAACCCAGCAGATCAGCCCCAGCATTTT	CASSYSNPADQPQHF